These 19 T cell receptor beta chains originate from one sample sequenced in a study of early T cells in non-severe SARS-CoV-2 infection. MiXCR was run by TCRdb on the 5' RACE reads, yielding one entry per CDR3 protein. The table has some 85,000 distinct CDR3 sequences, roughly an eighth seen once. The sample consisted of whole blood. These receptor sequences come from an adult who was a healthcare worker with PCR-confirmed SARS-CoV-2 infection or an uninfected control (not recorded which).

The chain links TRBV6-5 to TRBJ2-3; D possibly matches TRBD1 or TRBD2 (5 bases each). This CDR3 region has 14 residues. V gave up 6 bases and J gave up 8 bases, with 18 bases separating them. CDR1 MNHEY and CDR2 SVGAGI come from the germline V gene. The CDR3 DNA sequence: TGTGCCAGCAGCAACATCGGCCGGGGCGTTACGCAGTATTTT. Protein sequence: CASSNIGRGVTQYF.

This clonotype was counted ten times or more. V usage is TRBV6-1 and J usage is TRBJ2-2, with D tentatively TRBD2 (5 bases). Germline V gene lookup returns CDR1 MNHNS and CDR2 SASEGT. Trimming removed 5 bases at V and 8 bases at J, with 15 bases between. The CDR3 is 14 amino acids. The CDR3, as DNA: TGTGCCAGCAGTTTCTTGCTAGCCGCGGGGGAGCTGTTTTTT. This sequence encodes CASSFLLAAGELFF.

This clonotype has a handful of counts. The genes are TRBV7-2 and TRBJ2-2; TRBD1 matches 9 bases. Trimming took 5 bases from V and 3 from J; bases not matched to a gene: 4. This CDR3 has 15 residues. CDR1 SGHTA and CDR2 FQGNSA come from the germline V gene. The CDR3 reads CASSVQGAHTGELFF. The DNA of the CDR3 is TGTGCCAGCAGCGTACAGGGGGCACACACCGGGGAGCTGTTTTTT.

This clonotype was seen repeatedly, ten times or more. The rearrangement joins TRBV20-1 to TRBJ2-7, with D possibly being TRBD2 (5 bases). Germline V CDR1 and CDR2: DFQATT, SNEGSKA (reference sequence). V gave up 6 bases and J gave up 6 bases, with 12 bases separating them. The CDR3 consists of 11 residues. The CDR3 DNA reads as TGCAGTGCCGGAACTAGGGCCGAGCAGTACTTC. Translating gives CSAGTRAEQYF.

This clonotype has at least ten counts. V and J are TRBV6-4 and TRBJ2-3; TRBD2 matches 8 bases. The germline gives CDR1 MRHNA, CDR2 SNTAGT. V lost 0 bases and J lost 1; bases outside the gene matches: 0. The CDR3 is made up of 15 amino acids. The CDR3 sequence is CASSDSSGGTDTQYF. Here the CDR3 DNA reads TGTGCCAGCAGTGACTCTAGCGGGGGCACAGATACGCAGTATTTT.

The J gene is TRBJ2-3, the V gene TRBV7-2, with 10 bases lining up with TRBD2. CDR3 length: 16 residues. V was clipped by 5 bases and J by 4 bases; unmatched bases: 9. Germline loops: CDR1 SGHTA, CDR2 FQGNSA. The CDR3 loop is CASSLLAGGGPDTQYF. As DNA, the CDR3 is TGTGCCAGCAGCCTCTTAGCGGGGGGCGGTCCAGATACGCAGTATTTT.

This clonotype was counted many times. The gene calls are TRBV30 and TRBJ1-2; D not certain. CDR1 GTSNPN and CDR2 SVGIG come from the germline V gene (reference sequence). The CDR3 totals 12 residues. V was trimmed by 4 bases and J by 1 base, leaving 7 bases between them. The CDR3 sequence: CAWKDVNYGYTF. The CDR3 DNA follows: TGTGCCTGGAAGGATGTTAACTATGGCTACACCTTC.

This clonotype has a count of ten or more. The J gene is TRBJ2-3, the V gene TRBV9; D might be TRBD1 (5 bases). Germline V lookup: CDR1 SGDLS, CDR2 YYNGEE. The V end was cut by 3 bases, the J end by 4 bases, with 9 bases between. The CDR3 totals 13 residues. The CDR3 bases are TGTGCCAGCAGCGAACAGGTCCCAGATACGCAGTATTTT. Protein: CASSEQVPDTQYF.

This clonotype was detected ten times or more. This chain connects TRBV7-9 to TRBJ1-1; 7 nucleotides align to TRBD1. The CDR3 extends over 13 amino acids. J gave up 11 bases and V 4 bases, and 10 bases lay outside the gene matches. The V gene's germline CDR1 is SEHNR and CDR2 FQNEAQ (reference sequence). The CDR3 loop is CASSSIVTGEAFF. DNA for the CDR3: TGTGCCAGCAGCTCGATCGTTACAGGGGAGGCTTTCTTT.

The chain recombines TRBV12-3 or TRBV12-4 with TRBJ2-7; TRBD1 aligns across 7 bases. This CDR3 contains 14 residues. Germline trimming cut 4 bases from V and 2 bases from J; bases unmatched to any gene: 5. CDR3 nucleotide sequence: TGTGCCAGCAGTTCGGACAGGATCCCCTACGAGCAGTACTTC. Protein sequence: CASSSDRIPYEQYF.

This clonotype came up many times. One end of the junction varies from germline; a read error may be responsible. V and J are TRBV7-7 and TRBJ1-1; D is ambiguous. Germline V gene sequence: CDR1 SSHAT, CDR2 FNYEAQ (reference sequence). The CDR3 sequence is 13 residues long. CDR3 sequence (DNA): TGTGCTAGCAGACATGGGCCAGGCACTGAAGCTTTCTTT. It codes for CASRHGPGTEAFF.

The table lists this clonotype with many counts. The chain has TRBV10-2 and TRBJ1-1; D remains ambiguous. Trimming took off 5 bases at V and 1 base at J, with 8 bases between the two ends. This CDR3 comprises 13 residues. In germline, CDR1 is WSHSY, CDR2 SAAADI. The CDR3 sequence: CASSYKKNTEAFF. CDR3 coding DNA: TGCGCCAGCAGTTATAAGAAGAACACTGAAGCTTTCTTT.

This clonotype was observed a few times. The chain links TRBV6-2 or TRBV6-3 to TRBJ2-1; D possibly uses TRBD1 or TRBD2 (6 bases each). Germline lookup yields CDR1 MNHEY and CDR2 SVGEGT. The CDR3 has 10 residues. Trimming cost V 8 bases and J 10 bases, with 9 bases left between them. The chain's CDR3 is CASAGGEQFF. CDR3 sequence (DNA): TGTGCCAGCGCCGGGGGCGAGCAGTTCTTC.

This clonotype occurred a few times. This chain connects TRBV5-4 to TRBJ2-2, with D unresolved. Germline loops: CDR1 SGHNT, CDR2 YYREEE (reference sequence). The ends were cut back, 3 bases at V and 1 base at J, with 4 bases in the middle. The CDR3 is 13 residues long. CDR3 amino acids: CASSSENTGELFF. The CDR3 nucleotides read TGTGCCAGCAGCTCAGAGAACACCGGGGAGCTGTTTTTT.

The CDR3 reads CASSLGGANTEAFF. CDR3 nucleotides: TGCGCCAGCAGCTTGGGAGGGGCCAACACTGAAGCTTTCTTT. V is TRBV5-1 and J is TRBJ1-1; a possible D gene is TRBD1 (5 bases). Trimming removed 0 bases from V and 2 bases from J, with 8 bases in between. Germline V gene sequence: CDR1 SGHRS, CDR2 YFSETQ. The CDR3 contains 14 residues.

The count of this clonotype is one. This chain joins TRBV9 and TRBJ2-1, with TRBD2 identical over 11 bases. This CDR3 contains 13 residues. The ends lost 3 bases at V and 13 bases at J; junction bases unmatched: 6. The germline gives CDR1 SGDLS, CDR2 YYNGEE. The CDR3 sequence: CASSASSGGSQFF. CDR3 nucleotides: TGTGCCAGCAGCGCTTCTAGCGGGGGGTCCCAGTTCTTC.

This clonotype has just a few counts. The CDR3 here is CASTLGGGRETQYF. CDR3 DNA sequence: TGTGCCAGCACCCTAGGGGGGGGCAGGGAGACCCAGTACTTC. The rearrangement joins TRBV2 to TRBJ2-5, with D tentatively TRBD2 (7 bases). Germline CDR1 reads SNHLY; CDR2 reads FYNNEI. V lost 7 bases and J 5 bases, leaving 17 bases between the germline ends. The CDR3 has 14 amino acids.

The genes are TRBV6-5 and TRBJ2-2; TRBD1 matches at 7 bases. CDR3 length: 14 amino acids. Trimming at V came to 7 bases and at J to 0 bases, leaving 2 bases not matched to a gene. Looked up from germline, CDR1 is MNHEY and CDR2 is SVGAGI. The CDR3 coding sequence is TGTGCCAGCAAGGGACAGACGAACACCGGGGAGCTGTTTTTT. Translation gives CASKGQTNTGELFF.

Many counts were recorded for this clonotype. The V gene is TRBV10-2, the J gene TRBJ1-1; D is undetermined. Germline CDR1 and CDR2: WSHSY and SAAADI. The CDR3 has 11 residues. V lost 4 bases and J lost 11, with 11 bases in between. CDR3: CASSVEWVAFF. CDR3 DNA sequence: TGCGCCAGCAGTGTAGAGTGGGTGGCTTTCTTT.